A single sample gave rise to the 27 T cell receptor beta chains below, sequenced in a study of PD-1 blockade in classical Hodgkin lymphoma (dated by TCRdb to about 2020). The time point label, as the study defines it: cycle 4 day 1 (C4D1), after five to seven weeks of nivolumab. Relapse after autologous stem cell transplantation had occurred in all trial patients, and cohorts A, B and C were distinguished by prior brentuximab vedotin exposure. Libraries were constructed by the immunoSEQ multiplex PCR assay. The clones in this table, taken by TCRdb from immuneACCESS, are in-frame only. Not every clone is retained; where verified, under half of the shortfall comes from an unresolved V gene, and the cause of the rest is unknown. The sample data list 99,000 or so clones, and approximately 89% of these were observed just once. The top ten clones comprise under 20% of the sample. The sample was peripheral blood mononuclear cells (PBMCs), taken before the fourth cycle of nivolumab. These TCRs come from a human donor with classical Hodgkin lymphoma.

This clone appeared a few times. The gene calls are TRBV5-1 and TRBJ2-3; no clear D. V lost 1 base and J lost 6, with 6 bases in between. The length of the CDR3 is 12 residues. The germline CDR1 and CDR2 sequences are SGHRS and YFSETQ. CDR3 nucleotide sequence: TGCGCCAGCAGCTTGTCTGGTGATACGCAGTATTTT. This translates into CASSLSGDTQYF.

The count of this clone is one. The rearrangement joins TRBV4-1 to TRBJ1-5; a possible D gene is TRBD1 (5 bases). The CDR3 covers 15 residues. Looked up from germline, CDR1 is MGHRA and CDR2 is YSYEKL. The ends were cut back, 0 bases at V and 4 bases at J, with 10 bases in the middle. The CDR3 DNA follows: TGCGCCAGCAGCCAAGATCCGGCAGGGAATCAGCCCCAGCATTTT. Amino acids: CASSQDPAGNQPQHF.

This rearrangement joins TRBV18 to TRBJ2-7; 9 positions agree with TRBD1. Losses at the gene ends were 3 bases for V and 6 bases for J; bases not matched to a gene: 3. Germline V gives CDR1 KGHSH, CDR2 LQKENI. The CDR3 covers 13 residues. Here the CDR3 reads CASSPDRGGEQYF. The CDR3 DNA is TGTGCCAGCTCACCGGACAGGGGAGGCGAGCAGTACTTC.

V usage is TRBV18 and J usage is TRBJ1-5; a weak D match, TRBD1 (5 bases). This CDR3 contains 15 residues. Per germline, CDR1 KGHSH and CDR2 LQKENI. Trimming removed 0 bases from V and 4 bases from J, with 10 bases in between. CDR3 nucleotides: TGTGCCAGCTCACCACCTTGGGGGGGAAATCAGCCCCAGCATTTT. It translates to CASSPPWGGNQPQHF.

The chain links TRBV7-9 to TRBJ2-7; the D gene is possibly TRBD2 (5 bases). From germline, CDR1 is SEHNR and CDR2 FQNEAQ (reference sequence). The CDR3 sequence is 18 residues long. V dropped 4 bases and J dropped 6 bases, with 28 bases sitting between them. The CDR3 coding sequence is TGTGCCAGCAGCTCGCCCACCCGGAGCGGTCCCAGAGTCGGCGAGCAGTACTTC. This encodes CASSSPTRSGPRVGEQYF.

The chain employs TRBV6-5 and TRBJ1-3, with D uncertain. V lost 4 bases to trimming and J lost 2 bases, with 12 bases between them. The CDR3 is 15 residues long. The germline CDR1 and CDR2 sequences are MNHEY and SVGAGI. The CDR3, as DNA: TGTGCCAGCAGTTGGGAGGGAATTACTGGAAACACCATATATTTT. As protein: CASSWEGITGNTIYF.

This clone was found once. This chain connects TRBV7-8 to TRBJ1-1, with D possibly being TRBD1 (5 bases). The CDR3 is 15 amino acids. V was cut by 4 bases and J by 3 bases, with 15 bases left in between. Germline V gene sequence: CDR1 SGHVS, CDR2 FQNEAQ. The CDR3 region is CASSSLRGGDTEAFF. Written as DNA, the CDR3 is TGTGCCAGCAGCTCCCTCCGGGGGGGTGACACTGAAGCTTTCTTT.

The J gene is TRBJ2-1, the V gene TRBV5-8, with a weak D call TRBD1 (6 bases). CDR1 is SGHTS and CDR2 is YDEGEE in the germline V gene. The CDR3 loop spans 16 amino acids. V dropped 2 bases and J dropped 5 bases, with 17 bases sitting between them. Here the CDR3 DNA reads TGTGCCAGCAGCTTACCGGGACAAGTACCGGACAATGAGCAGTTCTTC. Encoded protein: CASSLPGQVPDNEQFF.

This sequence joins TRBV29-1 and TRBJ1-1; tentative D call: TRBD1 (5 bases). This CDR3 is built from 15 residues. CDR1 SQVTM and CDR2 ANQGSEA come from the germline V gene. The V gene lost 0 bases and the J gene lost 5 bases, with 16 bases spanning the gap. The CDR3 nucleotides are TGCAGCGTTGAAGATCGGGGGAGAAGGAGGACTGAAGCTTTCTTT. Translated, it gives CSVEDRGRRRTEAFF. The full variable domain, its missing parts supplied by reference TRBV29-1 and TRBJ1-1, is SAVISQKPSRDICQRGTSLTIQCQVDSQVTMMFWYRQQPGQSLTLIATANQGSEATYESGFVIDKFPISRPNLTFSTLTVSNMSPEDSSIYLCSVEDRGRRRTEAFFGQGTRLTVV.

This chain links TRBV2 with TRBJ2-3; 8 nucleotides match TRBD1. There are 15 residues in the CDR3. V shed 3 bases and J 1 base; nucleotides not matched to a gene: 3. Germline loops: CDR1 SNHLY, CDR2 FYNNEI. The CDR3 DNA reads as TGTGCCAGCAGTGACATACAGGGGGGCACAGATACGCAGTATTTT. Protein: CASSDIQGGTDTQYF.

This sequence joins TRBV12-5 and TRBJ2-7, with TRBD2 matching 7 bases. The CDR3 runs to 14 residues. The junction had 4 bases not matched to a gene; V was cut back by 1 base and J by 4 bases. The germline gives CDR1 LGHNT, CDR2 FRNRAP. The CDR3: CASGLAGGRYEQYF. In DNA form, the CDR3 reads TGTGCTAGTGGTTTGGCCGGGGGGAGGTACGAGCAGTACTTC.

This chain connects TRBV7-9 to TRBJ2-1, with D possibly matching TRBD2 (5 bases). The V and J ends lost 2 bases and 6 bases respectively, with 11 bases between them. This CDR3 has 14 amino acids. Germline assignment: CDR1 SEHNR and CDR2 FQNEAQ (reference sequence). The CDR3 sequence is CASSLSGSRNEQFF. DNA for the CDR3: TGTGCCAGCAGCTTATCGGGGAGCCGCAATGAGCAGTTCTTC.

The rearrangement joins TRBV7-2 to TRBJ2-7; TRBD2 might be the D (5 bases). The CDR3 is 14 residues long. The germline gives CDR1 SGHTA, CDR2 FQGNSA. V was clipped by 1 base and J by 5 bases, with 12 bases between them. CDR3 in DNA: TGTGCCAGCAGCTTAGTATCCGGGAAAAACGAGCAGTACTTC. Amino acids: CASSLVSGKNEQYF.

The J gene is TRBJ1-1, the V gene TRBV5-6; 10 nucleotides match TRBD1. Germline CDR1 SGHDT, CDR2 YYEEEE. The CDR3 loop spans 13 amino acids. V was clipped by 3 bases and J by 5 bases; unmatched bases: 1. This CDR3 reads CASSSDRGTEAFF. The CDR3 coding sequence is TGTGCCAGCAGCTCGGACAGGGGGACTGAAGCTTTCTTT.

This chain links TRBV28 with TRBJ2-2, with D maybe TRBD2 (5 bases). Germline V gene sequence: CDR1 MDHEN, CDR2 SYDVKM. V shed 1 base and J shed 7 bases, with 13 bases lying between them. The CDR3 is 15 amino acids. Here the CDR3 DNA reads TGTGCCAGCAGTTTATATGCCGGGAAGGGCGGGGAGCTGTTTTTT. Translation gives CASSLYAGKGGELFF.

This chain links TRBV4-2 with TRBJ2-7; 9 nucleotides agree with TRBD1. This CDR3 contains 17 residues. The V segment lost 0 bases and the J segment 6 bases; nucleotides outside the gene matches: 12. Germline assignment: CDR1 LGHNA and CDR2 YNFKEQ. The CDR3 region has the DNA TGTGCCAGCAGCCAAGACAACCTGGGACAGGGTTTAGGCGAGCAGTACTTC. Translation gives CASSQDNLGQGLGEQYF.

The rearrangement links TRBV5-1 to TRBJ1-1; 8 bases align to TRBD1. The CDR3 covers 15 residues. V shed 4 bases, J shed 0 bases, and the junction held 5 bases outside the gene matches. Germline V lookup: CDR1 SGHRS, CDR2 YFSETQ. CDR3 residues: CASSGTGGMNTEAFF. Here the CDR3 DNA reads TGCGCCAGCAGCGGAACAGGGGGAATGAACACTGAAGCTTTCTTT.

V is TRBV11-2 and J is TRBJ2-7, with TRBD2 identical over 13 bases. The germline CDR1 and CDR2 sequences are SGHAT and FQNNGV. J was trimmed by 7 bases and V by 5 bases; bases with no gene match: 8. CDR3 size: 15 residues. In DNA, the CDR3 is TGTGCCAGCAGCGAACTAGCGGGAGGGCCTGGGGAGCAGTACTTC. Amino acid sequence: CASSELAGGPGEQYF.

The CDR3 DNA sequence: TGTGCCAGCAGTGTTCACAAATCCTATGGCTACACCTTC. Protein sequence: CASSVHKSYGYTF. This chain connects TRBV2 to TRBJ1-2, with D hard to call. The CDR3 loop spans 13 amino acids. Trimming pared 4 bases from V and 4 bases from J, leaving 10 bases between. Looked up from germline, CDR1 is SNHLY and CDR2 is FYNNEI.

Only a few counts were recorded for this clone. The chain carries TRBV27 and TRBJ1-1; D uncertain. V shed 5 bases and J shed 4 bases, with 8 bases lying between them. Germline V lookup: CDR1 MNHEY, CDR2 SMNVEV (reference sequence). This CDR3 contains 12 residues. The CDR3: CASSPRGTEAFF. The CDR3, as DNA: TGTGCCAGCAGTCCCCGAGGCACTGAAGCTTTCTTT.

This clone was found once. The V call is TRBV27, the J call TRBJ2-7, with D unresolved. Looked up from germline, CDR1 is MNHEY and CDR2 is SMNVEV (reference sequence). The CDR3 covers 15 residues. V lost 0 bases, J lost 2 bases, and 11 bases lay in between. The CDR3 reads CASSLSGNSAYEQYF. CDR3 sequence (DNA): TGTGCCAGCAGTTTATCGGGTAATTCAGCCTACGAGCAGTACTTC.

The V gene is TRBV28, the J gene TRBJ2-1; D gene unclear. From germline, CDR1 is MDHEN and CDR2 SYDVKM. V lost 5 bases, J lost 5 bases, and 13 bases lay in between. The CDR3 is 14 residues long. The CDR3, as DNA: TGTGCCAGCAGTCGACGACTGGACGACAATGAGCAGTTCTTC. This codes for CASSRRLDDNEQFF.

The genes are TRBV5-1 and TRBJ2-1; D is perhaps TRBD2 (6 bases). Germline CDR1 SGHRS, CDR2 YFSETQ. V was trimmed by 1 base and J by 3 bases, leaving 11 bases between them. The CDR3 contains 15 residues. The CDR3 is CASSLTGENYNEQFF. The CDR3 DNA reads as TGCGCCAGCAGCTTGACGGGAGAGAACTACAATGAGCAGTTCTTC.

The CDR3 sequence is CASSLGLAGGEQYF. The CDR3 DNA sequence: TGTGCCAGCAGCTTGGGACTAGCGGGAGGGGAGCAGTACTTC. This rearrangement joins TRBV5-4 to TRBJ2-7; 14 bases map to TRBD2. J was trimmed by 7 bases and V by 0 bases; bases with no gene match: 0. This CDR3 contains 14 residues. The germline gives CDR1 SGHNT, CDR2 YYREEE (reference sequence). Combining the CDR3 with reference TRBV5-4 and TRBJ2-7 gives the whole variable domain ETGVTQSPTHLIKTRGQQVTLRCSSQSGHNTVSWYQQALGQGPQFIFQYYREEENGRGNFPPRFSGLQFPNYSSELNVNALELDDSALYLCASSLGLAGGEQYFGPGTRLTVT.

This clone was detected once. The rearrangement joins TRBV27 to TRBJ2-7; 10 bases are a match to TRBD2. This CDR3 is 14 amino acids long. Germline lookup yields CDR1 MNHEY and CDR2 SMNVEV (reference sequence). Trimming removed 6 bases from V and 2 bases from J; junction bases left unmatched: 4. Here the CDR3 DNA reads TGTGCCAGCAGCCGGAGCGGGAGGGCCTACGAGCAGTACTTC. Protein sequence: CASSRSGRAYEQYF.

The genes are TRBV5-3 and TRBJ2-1, with D uncertain. TRBV5-3 is an open reading frame, and its role is uncertain. This CDR3 is 18 amino acids long. V was pared by 2 bases and J by 0 bases, with 18 bases between. In nucleotides, the CDR3 is TGTGCCAGAAGCTTCTTCGGGTGCGACCCTCACTCCTACAATGAGCAGTTCTTC. It specifies CARSFFGCDPHSYNEQFF.

This rearrangement joins TRBV7-9 to TRBJ2-3; D may be TRBD2 (5 bases). This CDR3 is 15 amino acids long. V was pared by 1 base and J by 6 bases, with 14 bases between. Germline-derived CDR1 and CDR2 are SEHNR and FQNEAQ (reference sequence). The CDR3 here is CASSLENGSWDTQYF. The CDR3 nucleotides are TGTGCCAGCAGCTTAGAGAATGGGAGCTGGGATACGCAGTATTTT.